This record concerns one T cell receptor (beta chain) sequence. The antigen is undetermined. These data are taken from a study of cytomegalovirus exposure and HLA in healthy donors. Findings and limits, study-wide: Reportedly, diagnosis of cytomegalovirus status by the classifier showed high specificity and sensitivity.

The J segment lost 8 bases and the V segment lost 3 bases, leaving 3 bases of the junction unmatched. Germline CDR1 reads GTSNPN; CDR2 reads SVGIG (reference sequence). CDR3 size: 11 residues. Primers: 60 Vbeta forward and 13 Jbeta reverse. The method was immunoSEQ multiplex PCR; TCRdb's version includes in-frame clones alone and lacks a portion of them. The table includes around 180,000 clones, over 75% detected once. The receptor's source is a girl under three years old in good health and CMV-seronegative. The chain carries TRBV30 and TRBJ1-1, with 7 bases aligning to TRBD1. Specimen: PBMCs. In DNA form, the CDR3 reads TGTGCCTGGAGGCAGACAGGGGAAGCTTTCTTT. This encodes CAWRQTGEAFF. The full variable domain, rest sourced from reference TRBV30 and TRBJ1-1, is SQTIHQWPATLVQPVGSPLSLECTVEGTSNPNLYWYRQAAGRGLQLLFYSVGIGQISSEVPQNLSASRPQDRQFILSSKKLLLSDSGFYLCAWRQTGEAFFGQGTRLTVV.